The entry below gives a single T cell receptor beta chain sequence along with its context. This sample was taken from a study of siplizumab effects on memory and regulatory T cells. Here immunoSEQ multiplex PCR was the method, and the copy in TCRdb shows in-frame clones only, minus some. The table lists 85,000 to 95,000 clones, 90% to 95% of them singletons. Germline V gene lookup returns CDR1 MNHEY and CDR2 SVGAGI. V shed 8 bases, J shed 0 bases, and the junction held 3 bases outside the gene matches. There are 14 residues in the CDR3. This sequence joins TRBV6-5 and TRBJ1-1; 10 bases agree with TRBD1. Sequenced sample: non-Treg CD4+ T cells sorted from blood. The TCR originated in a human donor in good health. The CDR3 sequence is CASWGQGMNTEAFF. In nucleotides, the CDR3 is TGTGCCAGCTGGGGACAGGGGATGAACACTGAAGCTTTCTTT.